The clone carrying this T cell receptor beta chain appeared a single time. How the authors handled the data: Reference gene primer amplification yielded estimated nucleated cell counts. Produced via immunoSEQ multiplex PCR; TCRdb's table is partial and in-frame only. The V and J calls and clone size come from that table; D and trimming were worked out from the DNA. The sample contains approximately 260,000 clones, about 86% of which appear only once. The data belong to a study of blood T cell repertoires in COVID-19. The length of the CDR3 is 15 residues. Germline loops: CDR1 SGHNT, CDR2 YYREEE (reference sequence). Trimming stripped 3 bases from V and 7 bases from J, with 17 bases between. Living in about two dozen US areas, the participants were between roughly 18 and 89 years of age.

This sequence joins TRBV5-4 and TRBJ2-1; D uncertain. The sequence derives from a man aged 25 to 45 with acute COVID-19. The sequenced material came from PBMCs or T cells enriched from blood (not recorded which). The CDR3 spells CASSSRRGDGNEQFF. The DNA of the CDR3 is TGTGCCAGCAGCTCCCGACGTGGAGACGGTAATGAGCAGTTCTTC. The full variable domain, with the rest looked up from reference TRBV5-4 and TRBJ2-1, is ETGVTQSPTHLIKTRGQQVTLRCSSQSGHNTVSWYQQALGQGPQFIFQYYREEENGRGNFPPRFSGLQFPNYSSELNVNALELDDSALYLCASSSRRGDGNEQFFGPGTRLTVL.